This note documents a single T cell receptor (beta chain) sequence. The data were produced by immunoSEQ multiplex PCR, yet TCRdb's version contains in-frame clones alone and is incomplete. The sample contains more than 150,000 clones, about four fifths of which appear only once. The sample belongs to a study of blood T cell repertoires in COVID-19. CDR3 length equals 15 residues. Germline CDR1 is DFQATT and CDR2 is SNEGSKA (reference sequence). Unmatched junction bases numbered 9, after V lost 3 bases and J lost 8 bases. The study drew participants aged about 18 to 90 years from under 30 US areas. Donors in Cohort 3 who had recovered were those with two negative PCRs, healthcare professional clearance, or resolution of their symptoms.

The sequencing input was PBMCs or T cells enriched from blood (not recorded which). The sequence derives from a man aged 35 to 55 who had recovered from COVID-19. The rearrangement uses TRBV20-1 and TRBJ2-1; 11 nucleotides line up with TRBD2. The CDR3 nucleotides are TGCAGTGCTAGTGTTGGGGCTAGCGGGAGGCATGAGCAGTTCTTC. Translating gives CSASVGASGRHEQFF.